These T cell receptor beta chains were read from a single sample in a study of OX40 agonist ivuxolimab in advanced cancers. Only in-frame clones appear in the TCRdb table, and some are missing; sequencing was by immunoSEQ multiplex PCR. The repertoire holds 60,000 to 85,000 clones, with nearly 95% as singletons. The input for sequencing was CD4+ or CD8+ T cells sorted from blood, taken in a trial of the OX40 agonist ivuxolimab. The receptors stem from an adult with an advanced solid tumor such as melanoma, head and neck, liver or kidney cancer. Both conserved end residues are part of each CDR3. The D gene is left open where the match is weak. A row's size may be missing; if present it is once, few, many or a size class.

D gene	V gene	J gene	clone size	CDR3 DNA	CDR3 protein
.	TRBV27	TRBJ2-7	.	TGTGCCAGCAGTTTCCGCCAGGACTCCTACGAGCAGTACTTC	CASSFRQDSYEQYF
.	TRBV13	TRBJ2-1	.	TGTGCCAGCAGCTCCCCCTTCCAATCCTTCAATGAGCAGTTCTTC	CASSSPFQSFNEQFF
.	TRBV5-1	TRBJ2-7	.	TGCGCCAGCAGCCCAGTACAGGGCTCCTACGAGCAGTACTTC	CASSPVQGSYEQYF
.	TRBV7-3	TRBJ2-3	.	TGTGCCAGCAGCTTGGGACCCACAGATACGCAGTATTTT	CASSLGPTDTQYF
.	TRBV5-1	TRBJ2-3	.	TGCGCCAGCAGCTTGGTCGGACAGTCGACTAGCACAGATACGCAGTATTTT	CASSLVGQSTSTDTQYF
.	TRBV4-2	TRBJ2-1	.	TGTGCCAGCAGCCAACCAGCCTACAATGAGCAGTTCTTC	CASSQPAYNEQFF
TRBD1	TRBV7-9	TRBJ2-7	.	TGTGCCAGCAGGCCTTCTCGGGGATCAGGGGGCGCCGCCTACGAGCAGTACTTC	CASRPSRGSGGAAYEQYF
.	TRBV6-1	TRBJ2-1	.	TGTGCCAGCAGTGGACACAATGAGCAGTTCTTC	CASSGHNEQFF
.	TRBV7-9	TRBJ1-5	few	TGTGCCAGCAGCCTTAAGGTTGGGCAGGGCCAGCATTTT	CASSLKVGQGQHF
.	TRBV6-5	TRBJ2-1	.	TGTGCCAGCAGTTACCAACGGACAGCTTACAATGAGCAGTTCTTC	CASSYQRTAYNEQFF
.	TRBV9	TRBJ1-5	.	TGTGCCAGCAGCGTAGGGGGGATGGGCAATCAGCCCCAGCATTTT	CASSVGGMGNQPQHF
TRBD2	TRBV7-6	TRBJ2-5	once	TGTGCCAGCAGCTTAGTGGTGGCGGGAGAGGGGAATTTACAAGAGACCCAGTACTTC	CASSLVVAGEGNLQETQYF
.	TRBV4-1	TRBJ2-7	.	TGCGCCAGCAGCCAAGGGGGAGGACTCGCCTACGAGCAGTACTTC	CASSQGGGLAYEQYF
TRBD2	TRBV4-3	TRBJ2-7	.	TGCGCCAGCAGCCAGGGACTAGCAGACAAGTCCTACGAGCAGTACTTC	CASSQGLADKSYEQYF
TRBD2	TRBV7-9	TRBJ2-5	.	TGTGCCAGCAGCCCAACTAGCGGGGGGGTGTGGGAGACCCAGTACTTC	CASSPTSGGVWETQYF
TRBD1	TRBV19	TRBJ1-1	.	TGTGCCAGTAGTATGGGGACAGGGGGTTTCGGCACTGAAGCTTTCTTT	CASSMGTGGFGTEAFF
.	TRBV4-3	TRBJ1-5	.	TGCGCCAGCAGCCAAGATGCCCCGGGGGTGCTGAATCAGCCCCAGCATTTT	CASSQDAPGVLNQPQHF
.	TRBV7-2	TRBJ1-1	.	TGTGCCAGCAGCCCTCCCCCGGTCATGAACACTGAAGCTTTCTTT	CASSPPPVMNTEAFF
.	TRBV10-1	TRBJ2-2	.	TGCGCCAGCAGCGAGGAGTCCGGGGAGCTGTTTTTT	CASSEESGELFF
.	TRBV19	TRBJ2-7	.	TGTGCCAGTAGTTCACCGGGACCTTACGAGCAGTACTTC	CASSSPGPYEQYF
TRBD1	TRBV9	TRBJ1-2	.	TGTGCCAGCAGTATTAAGACAGGGTCATCGGGTGGCTACACCTTC	CASSIKTGSSGGYTF
.	TRBV7-9	TRBJ1-1	.	TGTGCCAGCAGTATAACAGGCAGGAACACTGAAGCTTTCTTT	CASSITGRNTEAFF
TRBD1	TRBV5-5	TRBJ1-4	.	TGTGCCAGCAGCTTGGAAGGACAGGGGACTTATAATGAAAAACTGTTTTTT	CASSLEGQGTYNEKLFF
.	TRBV4-3	TRBJ1-2	.	TGCGCCAGCAGCCACGGGGAGCCCTATGGGAGAACCTTC	CASSHGEPYGRTF
.	TRBV4-1	TRBJ2-1	.	TGCGCCAGCAGCCAAGATTTGGCGGGGGCTGTCTACAATGAGCAGTTCTTC	CASSQDLAGAVYNEQFF
TRBD1	TRBV4-3	TRBJ2-7	.	TGCGCCAGCAGCCAGGGGACAGGGTTCCCCTACGAGCAGTACTTC	CASSQGTGFPYEQYF
.	TRBV14	TRBJ2-5	.	TGTGCCAGCAGCCAAGCAACAGTTTCAGAGACCCAGTACTTC	CASSQATVSETQYF
.	TRBV27	TRBJ2-7	.	TGTGCCAGCAGTTATCAGCGGACTCCCGTAACCCCCCCCTACGAGCAGTACTTC	CASSYQRTPVTPPYEQYF
TRBD1	TRBV7-8	TRBJ1-6	.	TGTGCCAGCAGCTCTCCCCTGACAGGGACTAATTCACCCCTCCACTTT	CASSSPLTGTNSPLHF
TRBD1	TRBV13	TRBJ2-7	.	TGTGCCAGCAGCTGGGGGACAGGATCCTACGAGCAGTACTTC	CASSWGTGSYEQYF
.	TRBV25-1	TRBJ1-2	.	TGTGCCAGCAGTGGGGTACGGGACGGATCAGCTAACTATGGCTACACCTTC	CASSGVRDGSANYGYTF
TRBD2	TRBV19	TRBJ2-2	.	TGTGCCAGTAGTCGACTAGCGGGAGGAACCGGGGAGCTGTTTTTT	CASSRLAGGTGELFF
.	TRBV11-2	TRBJ2-5	.	TGTGCCAGCAGCTTAGAGCGTCGCGTCCGGTACCAAGAGACCCAGTACTTC	CASSLERRVRYQETQYF
.	TRBV27	TRBJ1-5	.	TGTGCCAGCAGTTCCACAGGGTACAATCAGCCCCAGCATTTT	CASSSTGYNQPQHF
.	TRBV21-1	TRBJ2-3	.	TGTGCCAGCAAAACTCCAATCGGTGGCAGTATAGCAGATACGCAGTATTTT	CASKTPIGGSIADTQYF
.	TRBV10-2	TRBJ2-7	.	TGCGCCAGCAGTGGCCATAGCACACCGGTCTACGAGCAGTACTTC	CASSGHSTPVYEQYF
TRBD1	TRBV6-5	TRBJ2-7	.	TGTGCCAGCAGTTACGACAGGGGGGACGAGCAGTACTTC	CASSYDRGDEQYF
TRBD1	TRBV27	TRBJ2-3	.	TGTGCCAGCAGTTTAACAGGGGTTAAGTCAGATACGCAGTATTTT	CASSLTGVKSDTQYF
TRBD2	TRBV4-1	TRBJ2-1	.	TGCGCCAGCAGCCCTTCCGGGACTACCCACAATGAGCAGTTCTTC	CASSPSGTTHNEQFF
TRBD2	TRBV7-9	TRBJ2-4	.	TGTGCCAGCAGCTTAGGATGGCTAGCGGGAGACATTCAGTACTTC	CASSLGWLAGDIQYF
TRBD1	TRBV7-9	TRBJ1-2	.	TGTGCCAGCAGCTTACCTCCGGGGACAGCTAACTATGGCTACACCTTC	CASSLPPGTANYGYTF
.	TRBV5-1	TRBJ2-3	.	TGCGCCAGCAGGGCGGACGGCCGAGATACGCAGTATTTT	CASRADGRDTQYF
.	TRBV6-5	TRBJ2-7	.	TGTGCCAGCAGTTACGAGGGGGGAAACGAGCAGTACTTC	CASSYEGGNEQYF
.	TRBV6-5	TRBJ1-2	.	TGTGCCAGCAGTTACTCATGGCAGGACCCCAACTATGGCTACACCTTC	CASSYSWQDPNYGYTF
TRBD2	TRBV11-2	TRBJ2-7	.	TGTGCCAGCAGCTTATCGCCCGGGACTAGCGGGAGCTACGAGCAGTACTTC	CASSLSPGTSGSYEQYF
.	TRBV7-9	TRBJ2-3	.	TGTGCCAGCAGCTCCTGGGTCAGAGAAAGGGACACAGATACGCAGTATTTT	CASSSWVRERDTDTQYF
.	TRBV28	TRBJ1-5	.	TGTGCCAGCAGTCCACGGACAGTCAATCAGCCCCAGCATTTT	CASSPRTVNQPQHF
TRBD2	TRBV7-9	TRBJ2-3	.	TGTGCCAGCGGTGAACTAGCGGGGGGGGGCACAGATACGCAGTATTTT	CASGELAGGGTDTQYF
TRBD2	TRBV4-1	TRBJ2-1	.	TGCGCCAGCAGCCCCTCTCCGGGACTAGCGGCGAACAATGAGCAGTTCTTC	CASSPSPGLAANNEQFF
.	TRBV27	TRBJ2-3	.	TGTGCCAGCAGTTCTTTCGTTGCGGGGGCGGGGGATACGCAGTATTTT	CASSSFVAGAGDTQYF
TRBD2	TRBV7-3	TRBJ2-1	.	TGTGCCAGCAGCCCCGGGACTAGCGGGAGGTCGGATTACAATGAGCAGTTCTTC	CASSPGTSGRSDYNEQFF
.	TRBV2	TRBJ2-7	.	TGTGCCAGCAGTGCCGGTCTAGCGTCCTACGAGCAGTACTTC	CASSAGLASYEQYF
.	TRBV9	TRBJ2-1	.	TGTGCCAGCAGCGTAGGAGGGGGGAGGGCCGACAATGAGCAGTTCTTC	CASSVGGGRADNEQFF
.	TRBV10-3	TRBJ1-1	.	TGTGCCATCAGTGAAGATTCCCACCCGGGCACTGAAGCTTTCTTT	CAISEDSHPGTEAFF
.	TRBV7-2	TRBJ1-2	.	TGTGCCAGCAGCTTAGGGGACTATGGCTACACCTTC	CASSLGDYGYTF